The source of this TCR beta chain is a study of blood T cell repertoires in COVID-19. At the level of the study: The origin of the acute and convalescent COVID-19 samples was the United States, Italy and Spain. Sources were T cells, B-cell-depleted T cells, or PBMCs; the material itself was cDNA or gDNA.

The V segment lost 3 bases and the J segment 1 base; nucleotides outside the gene matches: 6. Germline V gene data show CDR1 as LGHNA and CDR2 as YSLEER. The CDR3 has 16 residues. How the authors handled the data: Amplification of reference gene primers was used by the study to estimate nucleated cell counts. The method was immunoSEQ multiplex PCR; TCRdb's version includes in-frame clones alone and lacks a portion of them. The V and J calls and clone size are taken from that table; D and trimming were inferred from the DNA. The top ten clones hold 2.9% of a sample with a few hundred thousand clones, around 82% of them seen once.

Sequenced material: peripheral blood. This sequence was found in a man aged 50 to 59 with active or convalescent COVID-19. The genes are TRBV4-3 and TRBJ1-2; 9 bases match TRBD1. The CDR3 protein is CASSHLGQGLNYGYTF. The CDR3 DNA reads TGCGCCAGCAGCCACCTAGGACAGGGGCTTAACTATGGCTACACCTTC.